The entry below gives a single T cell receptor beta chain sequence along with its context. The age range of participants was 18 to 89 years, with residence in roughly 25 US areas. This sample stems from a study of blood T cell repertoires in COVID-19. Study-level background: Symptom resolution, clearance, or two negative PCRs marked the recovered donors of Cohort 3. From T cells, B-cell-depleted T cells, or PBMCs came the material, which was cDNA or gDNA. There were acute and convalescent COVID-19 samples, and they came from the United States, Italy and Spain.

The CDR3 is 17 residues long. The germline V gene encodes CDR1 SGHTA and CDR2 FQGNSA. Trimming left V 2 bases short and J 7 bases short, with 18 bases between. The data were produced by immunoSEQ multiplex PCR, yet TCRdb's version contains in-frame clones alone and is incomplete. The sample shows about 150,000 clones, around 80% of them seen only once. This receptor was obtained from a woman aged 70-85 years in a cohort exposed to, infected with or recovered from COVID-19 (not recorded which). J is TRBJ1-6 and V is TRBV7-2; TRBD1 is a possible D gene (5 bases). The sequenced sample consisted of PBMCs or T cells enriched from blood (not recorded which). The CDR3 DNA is TGTGCCAGCAGCTTACCCTTTGGACAAGTGCGGAATTCACCCCTCCACTTT. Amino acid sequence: CASSLPFGQVRNSPLHF. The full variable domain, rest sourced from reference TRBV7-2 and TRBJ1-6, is GAGVSQSPSNKVTEKGKDVELRCDPISGHTALYWYRQSLGQGLEFLIYFQGNSAPDKSGLPSDRFSAERTGGSVSTLTIQRTQQEDSAVYLCASSLPFGQVRNSPLHFGNGTRLTVT.